A selection of T cell receptor beta chains follows, all from one sample in a study of cytomegalovirus exposure and HLA in healthy donors. Measured with immunoSEQ multiplex PCR; TCRdb has only the in-frame clones, and not every one. This table has about 95,000 clones, around four fifths appearing once. The sequenced sample consisted of PBMCs. The receptor source for this set is a man aged 30 to 39 in good health and CMV-seropositive. Both conserved end residues are part of each CDR3. Each record gives: J gene, V gene, clone size, D gene, CDR3 protein, CDR3 DNA. A D gene is named only where the DNA matches it firmly. The size field is filled for only some rows; it gives once, few, many or a size class.

TRBJ2-3	TRBV27	NA	TRBD2	CASKRLAGSDTQYF	TGTGCCAGCAAGCGGCTAGCGGGTTCAGATACGCAGTATTTT
TRBJ1-2	TRBV5-4	few	NA	CASSVATRAGYTF	TGTGCCAGCAGCGTAGCGACGAGGGCTGGCTACACCTTC
TRBJ1-4	TRBV4-1	NA	NA	CASSLTVRTNEKLFF	TGCGCCAGCAGCCTTACTGTCCGGACTAATGAAAAACTGTTTTTT
TRBJ2-7	TRBV5-5	once	NA	CASSLDRTGLTYEQYF	TGTGCCAGCAGCTTGGACAGGACAGGACTAACCTACGAGCAGTACTTC
TRBJ2-7	TRBV7-9	once	TRBD1	CASSFPGQGVYEQYF	TGTGCCAGCAGCTTCCCGGGACAGGGGGTCTACGAGCAGTACTTC
TRBJ2-7	TRBV9	NA	NA	CASSPANTLYEQYF	TGTGCCAGCAGCCCAGCGAATACACTCTACGAGCAGTACTTC
TRBJ1-1	TRBV29-1	NA	TRBD1	CSAGMTGTGEAFF	TGCAGCGCGGGGATGACAGGGACAGGAGAAGCTTTCTTT
TRBJ2-7	TRBV7-9	NA	TRBD2	CASSDGRAPYEQYF	TGTGCCAGCAGCGACGGGAGGGCACCCTACGAGCAGTACTTC
TRBJ2-3	TRBV7-2	NA	TRBD2	CASNRGADTQYF	TGTGCCAGCAACCGGGGGGCAGATACGCAGTATTTT
TRBJ2-1	TRBV7-9	NA	TRBD2	CASSFPLAGGGSYNEQFF	TGTGCCAGCAGCTTTCCCCTAGCGGGAGGGGGATCCTACAATGAGCAGTTCTTC
TRBJ2-1	TRBV28	few	TRBD1	CASSRWTGSEQFF	TGTGCCAGCAGCCGCTGGACAGGGAGTGAGCAGTTCTTC
TRBJ1-5	TRBV6-5	NA	NA	CASSYRGAGDQPQHF	TGTGCCAGCAGTTACCGGGGGGCAGGGGATCAGCCCCAGCATTTT
TRBJ2-5	TRBV2	NA	NA	CASSEALQGTQPQETQYF	TGTGCCAGCAGTGAAGCGCTTCAGGGAACTCAGCCCCAAGAGACCCAGTACTTC
TRBJ1-5	TRBV28	NA	NA	CASSLVQGSNQPQHF	TGTGCCAGCAGTTTAGTACAGGGTTCCAATCAGCCCCAGCATTTT
TRBJ1-2	TRBV6-5	NA	NA	CASSRSGSDGHTF	TGTGCCAGCAGTCGGTCGGGGAGCGATGGCCACACCTTC
TRBJ2-1	TRBV5-1	NA	TRBD1	CASSLAIEGASLDNEQFF	TGCGCCAGCAGCTTGGCCATCGAGGGGGCGTCATTAGACAATGAGCAGTTCTTC
TRBJ2-7	TRBV7-7	NA	NA	CASSARAGPTYEQYF	TGTGCCAGCAGTGCCCGCGCGGGGCCAACCTACGAGCAGTACTTC
TRBJ2-7	TRBV4-2	once	TRBD1	CASSQPGQGNEQYF	TGTGCCAGCAGCCAACCGGGACAGGGGAACGAGCAGTACTTC
TRBJ2-1	TRBV6-5	NA	TRBD2	CASSYSPSGFYNEQFF	TGTGCCAGCAGTTACTCGCCTAGCGGGTTCTACAATGAGCAGTTCTTC
TRBJ1-3	TRBV5-8	NA	NA	CASSATTGISGNTIYF	TGTGCCAGCAGCGCCACGACAGGAATCTCTGGAAACACCATATATTTT